One and the same sample provided the 7 T cell receptor beta chains below, sequenced in a study of T cells in Graves' hyperthyroidism and ophthalmopathy. The CDR3 regions of TCR beta were amplified from RNA transcripts. HTBI primers were the set used in a first-round RT-PCR of the TCR CDR3. TCRdb re-called the multiplex PCR reads with MiXCR, one entry per CDR3 protein. The repertoire holds about 350,000 distinct CDR3 sequences, with about 19% as singletons. The material sequenced was blood. These receptors all come from a woman between 18 and 29 years old with Graves' hyperthyroidism.

Ten or more counts support this clonotype. A much bigger clone sits one base away, suggesting this may be a read error. The V call is TRBV6-5, the J call TRBJ1-1; D uncertain. The germline V gene encodes CDR1 MNHEY and CDR2 SVGAGI. The V gene lost 4 bases and the J gene lost 0 bases, with 3 bases spanning the gap. The CDR3 is 12 amino acids. The CDR3 spells CASSCLNTEAFF. The CDR3 DNA reads TGTGCCAGCAGTTGCCTGAACACTGAAGCTTTCTTT.

The V and J genes are TRBV20-1 and TRBJ1-1; D not resolved. Trimming took 8 bases from V and 5 from J, leaving 24 bases between them. The CDR3 contains 15 residues. Germline V CDR1 and CDR2: DFQATT, SNEGSKA (reference sequence). The CDR3, as DNA: TGCAGTTCCCTAAATAGTTGGGTTCTAAAGACTGAAGCTTTCTTT. The encoded protein is CSSLNSWVLKTEAFF.

In its sample, this clonotype was seen many times. V usage is TRBV28 and J usage is TRBJ1-2; weak D call: TRBD1 (6 bases). V was shortened by 3 bases and J by 3 bases, with 26 bases between the two germline ends. CDR1 and CDR2 from the germline V gene are MDHEN and SYDVKM. The CDR3 is made up of 19 amino acids. Here the CDR3 DNA reads TGTGCCAGCAGTTTTTCCTTTATTGGTTTTCGGGGGGCTGACTATGGCTACACCTTC. Its translation: CASSFSFIGFRGADYGYTF.

In this sample, this clonotype turned up many times. V is TRBV5-1 and J is TRBJ1-1, with a weak D call TRBD1 (5 bases). The CDR3 is made up of 13 amino acids. V was shortened by 3 bases and J by 6 bases, with 12 bases between the two germline ends. Germline values: CDR1 SGHRS, CDR2 YFSETQ. CDR3 sequence reads: CASSSGLTSEAFF. CDR3 DNA: TGCGCCAGCAGCTCGGGACTCACATCTGAAGCTTTCTTT. Filled out from reference TRBV5-1 and TRBJ1-1, the complete variable domain reads KAGVTQTPRYLIKTRGQQVTLSCSPISGHRSVSWYQQTPGQGLQFLFEYFSETQRNKGNFPGRFSGRQFSNSRSEMNVSTLELGDSALYLCASSSGLTSEAFFGQGTRLTVV.

This clonotype has ten or more counts. The chain uses TRBV10-1 and TRBJ1-1; D is undetermined. The CDR3 totals 14 residues. Looked up from germline, CDR1 is WNHNN and CDR2 is SYGVQD (reference sequence). Trimming took off 1 base at V and 5 bases at J, with 11 bases between the two ends. CDR3 loop: CASSEYREMTEAFF. CDR3 sequence (DNA): TGCGCCAGCAGTGAGTATAGGGAGATGACTGAAGCTTTCTTT.

This clonotype came up a few times. This chain uses TRBV11-1 with TRBJ2-2; D possibly corresponds to TRBD1 (8 bases). Germline CDR1 reads SGHAT; CDR2 reads FQDESV (reference sequence). The V end lost 1 base, the J end lost 6 bases, and 12 bases lay between the germline ends. This CDR3 spans 15 amino acids. The CDR3 DNA is TGTGCCAGCAGCTTAGGACAGGGGAGGGCCGGGGAGCTGTTTTTT. Its translation: CASSLGQGRAGELFF.

For this clonotype: Since a much larger clone is just one base distant, this may be a read error. V gene TRBV7-9 combines with J gene TRBJ1-2; D not certain. This CDR3 is built from 13 residues. Germline V gene data show CDR1 as SEHNR and CDR2 as FQNEAQ (reference sequence). The CDR3 loop is CASSPGGPDGYSF. In nucleotides, the CDR3 is TGTGCCAGCAGCCCCGGAGGTCCAGATGGCTACAGCTTC.